The sequence of this TCR beta chain was determined in a study of blood T cells in healthy people across ages. General observations from the study: Per-million-T-cell TCR beta diversity fell roughly linearly with age. Researchers said unsorted PBMCs prevented a conclusive naive versus antigen-experienced comparison.

Germline-derived CDR1 and CDR2 are MNHNY and SVGAGI (reference sequence). This CDR3 is built from 15 residues. V was pared by 7 bases and J by 2 bases, with 7 bases of the junction left unmatched. In regard to this clonotype: Its cognate antigen is unknown.

A second about 7 to 12 cycle PCR used barcoded and J-beta primers. TCRdb re-called the 5' RACE reads through MiXCR, storing one row per CDR3 protein. The sample carries 1.5 million to 2 million distinct CDR3 sequences, over 25% recorded once. The J gene is TRBJ2-2, the V gene TRBV6-6, with TRBD1 matching over 7 bases. Material: blood. The receptor's source is a woman aged 25 to 39 in good health. CDR3 coding DNA: TGTGCCAGCACCCTACGACAGGGAAACACCGGGGAGCTGTTTTTT. Its protein is CASTLRQGNTGELFF.